The 23 T cell receptor beta chains reported below all come from one sample, sequenced in a study of CD8 T cells in Susac syndrome. Random hexamers primed reverse transcription of about 0.5 to 1 ug RNA. TCRdb analysed the immunoSEQ multiplex PCR reads with MiXCR anew, one entry per CDR3 protein. The sample contains about 120,000 distinct CDR3 sequences, around nine tenths of which appear only once. Sequenced: CD4+ T cells from PBMCs. Receptor source: a human donor in good health.

J is TRBJ1-5 and V is TRBV9, with D unresolved. From germline, CDR1 is SGDLS and CDR2 YYNGEE. V was cut by 4 bases and J by 0 bases, with 11 bases left in between. The CDR3 covers 15 residues. CDR3: CASSPGPSSNQPQHF. The CDR3 nucleotides read TGTGCCAGCAGCCCCGGCCCCAGTAGCAATCAGCCCCAGCATTTT.

J is TRBJ2-7 and V is TRBV20-1, with D perhaps assigned TRBD1 or TRBD2 (5 bases each). The CDR3 extends over 13 amino acids. The V gene's germline CDR1 is DFQATT and CDR2 SNEGSKA (reference sequence). V was trimmed by 5 bases and J by 2 bases, leaving 13 bases between them. This chain's CDR3 is CSAPVGETYEQYF. As DNA, the CDR3 is TGCAGTGCTCCGGTGGGGGAAACCTACGAGCAGTACTTC.

The CDR3 nucleotides read TGTGCCAGCAGTGAAAACCTGGGGCCCCTCTACGAGCAGTACTTC. It specifies CASSENLGPLYEQYF. J is TRBJ2-7 and V is TRBV6-4; a weak D match, TRBD1 (5 bases). CDR3 length: 15 amino acids. Per germline, CDR1 MRHNA and CDR2 SNTAGT. Trimming removed 3 bases at V and 3 bases at J, with 15 bases between.

J is TRBJ1-1 and V is TRBV9, with D uncertain. This CDR3 has 13 amino acids. The germline V and J ends were trimmed by 0 bases and 1 base, with 4 bases remaining between them. The germline V gene encodes CDR1 SGDLS and CDR2 YYNGEE. The CDR3 loop reads CASSVGTNTEAFF. The CDR3 region has the DNA TGTGCCAGCAGCGTAGGGACGAACACTGAAGCTTTCTTT.

The chain carries TRBV5-6 and TRBJ1-1; D is possibly TRBD1 (6 bases). V shed 1 base and J shed 4 bases, with 11 bases lying between them. Germline CDR1 reads SGHDT; CDR2 reads YYEEEE. This CDR3 region has 14 residues. The CDR3: CASSLSTGSTEAFF. The CDR3 region has the DNA TGTGCCAGCAGCTTGAGTACAGGGAGCACTGAAGCTTTCTTT.

The sample holds a few counts of this clonotype. The chain employs TRBV6-5 and TRBJ2-7; D unresolved. Deletions cut 4 bases from V and 4 bases from J, with 5 bases between. This CDR3 spans 11 amino acids. Looked up from germline, CDR1 is MNHEY and CDR2 is SVGAGI. This CDR3 is CASSSRYEQYF. The CDR3 coding sequence is TGTGCCAGCAGTTCCCGGTACGAGCAGTACTTC.

This clonotype appeared once. The rearrangement joins TRBV30 to TRBJ1-2; a possible D gene is TRBD1 (5 bases). This CDR3 region has 13 residues. Trimming took off 0 bases at V and 6 bases at J, with 11 bases between the two ends. Germline V CDR1 and CDR2: GTSNPN, SVGIG (reference sequence). CDR3 sequence: CAWSVGTADGYTF. The CDR3 DNA reads TGTGCCTGGAGTGTAGGGACTGCGGATGGCTACACCTTC.

This chain connects TRBV7-6 to TRBJ2-5; tentative D call: TRBD2 (6 bases). CDR1 and CDR2 from the germline V gene are SGHVS and FNYEAQ. The CDR3 extends over 15 amino acids. The V end lost 5 bases, the J end lost 5 bases, and 18 bases lay between the germline ends. CDR3 sequence: CASSGAYWGVETQYF. In DNA form, the CDR3 reads TGTGCCAGCAGCGGGGCCTACTGGGGGGTTGAGACCCAGTACTTC.

This rearrangement joins TRBV6-1 to TRBJ2-5; D possibly uses TRBD1 or TRBD2 (5 bases each). Germline loops: CDR1 MNHNS, CDR2 SASEGT. The V end was cut by 7 bases, the J end by 5 bases, with 11 bases between. The CDR3 contains 12 residues. CDR3 sequence (DNA): TGTGCCAGCAATGGGGGTCGGGAGACCCAGTACTTC. Protein sequence: CASNGGRETQYF.

The CDR3 protein is CASSELGETEAFF. The CDR3 DNA sequence: TGTGCCAGCAGTGAGTTGGGGGAAACTGAAGCTTTCTTT. This rearrangement joins TRBV2 to TRBJ1-1; a possible D gene is TRBD1 (5 bases). The CDR3 spans 13 residues. The germline V gene has CDR1 SNHLY and CDR2 FYNNEI. V lost 3 bases to trimming and J lost 5 bases, with 10 bases between them.

The chain is built from TRBV20-1 and TRBJ1-5, with D perhaps matching TRBD1 (6 bases). Trimming removed 3 bases at V and 6 bases at J, with 15 bases between. From germline, CDR1 is DFQATT and CDR2 SNEGSKA (reference sequence). This CDR3 spans 14 amino acids. DNA of the CDR3: TGCAGTGCTAGTTCGGGGGCCCCAATTCAGCCCCAGCATTTT. Amino acid sequence: CSASSGAPIQPQHF.

This chain uses TRBV5-6 with TRBJ2-5; D unclear. Germline-derived CDR1 and CDR2 are SGHDT and YYEEEE. The CDR3 has 12 amino acids. Trimming removed 3 bases from V and 1 base from J, with 4 bases in between. In DNA form, the CDR3 reads TGTGCCAGCAGCTCTGCCCAAGAGACCCAGTACTTC. It encodes CASSSAQETQYF.

This clonotype was counted a few times. The J gene is TRBJ2-2, the V gene TRBV29-1, with 9 bases fitting TRBD2. The CDR3 sequence is 14 residues long. The germline V gene encodes CDR1 SQVTM and CDR2 ANQGSEA. V was pared by 6 bases and J by 0 bases, with 2 bases of the junction left unmatched. The CDR3 nucleotides are TGCAGCGTCATAGCGGGAGCGAACACCGGGGAGCTGTTTTTT. Translated: CSVIAGANTGELFF.

The chain has TRBV7-9 and TRBJ2-7; the match to TRBD1 covers 9 bases. V trimming: 4 bases; J trimming: 2 bases; junction bases outside the gene matches: 3. This CDR3 spans 14 amino acids. Germline assignment: CDR1 SEHNR and CDR2 FQNEAQ (reference sequence). Here the CDR3 reads CASSWWDRAYEQYF. CDR3 nucleotides: TGTGCCAGCAGCTGGTGGGACAGGGCCTACGAGCAGTACTTC.

V gene TRBV4-1 combines with J gene TRBJ2-7; 7 nucleotides match TRBD1. This CDR3 has 13 amino acids. Germline V lookup: CDR1 MGHRA, CDR2 YSYEKL. J lost 7 bases, V lost 3 bases, and 6 bases had no gene match. The CDR3 DNA follows: TGCGCCAGCAGCCACGCGACAGGGCTTGAGCAGTACTTC. Translating it yields CASSHATGLEQYF.

Turning to this clonotype: Relative to the germline gene, one junction end is altered; a read error may explain this. V usage is TRBV13 and J usage is TRBJ2-1; 9 positions agree with TRBD2. The CDR3 length is 16 residues. Germline V CDR1 and CDR2: PRHDT, FYEKMQ (reference sequence). The CDR3 here is CASSSSISGSYHEQFF. The CDR3, as DNA: TGTGCCAGCAGCTCCAGTATTAGCGGGAGCTACCATGAGCAGTTCTTC.

V is TRBV6-2 or TRBV6-3 and J is TRBJ2-1, with D perhaps TRBD2 (5 bases). With 7 bases removed from V and 7 bases from J, the gap between germline ends came to 26 bases. The CDR3 length is 17 residues. Germline CDR1 MNHEY, CDR2 SVGEGT. The CDR3 bases are TGTGCCAGCACACAAGGGTTACATCTAGCAGCAGCAAATGAGCAGTTCTTC. It is translated as CASTQGLHLAAANEQFF.

The gene calls are TRBV29-1 and TRBJ1-2; D not certain. The CDR3 runs 14 residues. Germline values: CDR1 SQVTM, CDR2 ANQGSEA. Trimming shortened V by 2 bases and J by 0 bases, and 10 bases separated the two germline ends. This chain's CDR3 is CSVEIRTTNYGYTF. The CDR3, as DNA: TGCAGCGTTGAAATCAGGACTACTAACTATGGCTACACCTTC.

The rearrangement links TRBV2 to TRBJ2-7; possibly TRBD1 for D (5 bases). V was clipped by 6 bases and J by 4 bases, with 22 bases between them. Germline V gene lookup returns CDR1 SNHLY and CDR2 FYNNEI. The CDR3 is made up of 16 amino acids. CDR3: CASSAGPGSIGYEQYF. DNA for the CDR3: TGTGCCAGCAGCGCAGGGCCAGGGTCCATAGGGTACGAGCAGTACTTC.

The chain uses TRBV10-3 and TRBJ2-5; TRBD2 agrees at 9 bases. V shed 6 bases, J shed 3 bases, and the junction held 8 bases outside the gene matches. The CDR3 sequence is 15 residues long. The V gene's germline CDR1 is ENHRY and CDR2 SYGVKD. CDR3 bases: TGTGCCATCAGCTCCCCCAAGCGGGGGGAAGAGACCCAGTACTTC. Translated, it gives CAISSPKRGEETQYF.

V usage is TRBV7-9 and J usage is TRBJ2-5; D remains unclear. The CDR3 sequence is 14 residues long. V lost 3 bases, J lost 2 bases, and 10 bases lay in between. Germline lookup yields CDR1 SEHNR and CDR2 FQNEAQ (reference sequence). The CDR3 DNA follows: TGTGCCAGCAGCTTTGATGGATATCAAGAGACCCAGTACTTC. It translates to CASSFDGYQETQYF. Full variable domain (outside the CDR3, taken from reference TRBV7-9 and TRBJ2-5): DTGVSQNPRHKITKRGQNVTFRCDPISEHNRLYWYRQTLGQGPEFLTYFQNEAQLEKSRLLSDRFSAERPKGSFSTLEIQRTEQGDSAMYLCASSFDGYQETQYFGPGTRLLVL.

The chain links TRBV30 to TRBJ1-1; D is undetermined. The germline V gene encodes CDR1 GTSNPN and CDR2 SVGIG (reference sequence). The V and J ends lost 4 bases and 7 bases respectively, with 10 bases between them. The CDR3 is 11 amino acids. CDR3 bases: TGTGCCTGGACCCGAGAGGGTGAAGCTTTCTTT. It translates to CAWTREGEAFF. The variable domain in full, with the rest retrieved from reference TRBV30 and TRBJ1-1, is SQTIHQWPATLVQPVGSPLSLECTVEGTSNPNLYWYRQAAGRGLQLLFYSVGIGQISSEVPQNLSASRPQDRQFILSSKKLLLSDSGFYLCAWTREGEAFFGQGTRLTVV.

This chain uses TRBV7-3 with TRBJ2-1; 9 bases map to TRBD1. With V trimmed by 3 bases and J by 7 bases, 10 bases remained unmatched. Germline CDR1 and CDR2: SGHTA and FQGTGA. The CDR3 has 16 amino acids. As DNA, the CDR3 is TGTGCCAGCAGCTTGAACCCGGGACAGGGCAGTAATGAGCAGTTCTTC. This translates into CASSLNPGQGSNEQFF.